Below are 2 T cell receptor beta chains sequenced from a single sample in a study of T-cell memory formation after mild COVID-19 (dated by TCRdb to about 2021). Library prep was done by 5' RACE. Sequencing was carried out with an Illumina NovaSeq 6000. TCRdb redid the processing of the public reads, applying fastp at Q25 and MiXCR, and retained in-frame beta chains. CDR3 protein duplicates are merged, each entry listing the most common genes and DNA. This sample gives about 400,000 distinct CDR3 sequences in total; 23% of them show up just once. The ten largest clonotypes hold roughly 14% of the sample. The material sequenced was PBMCs or a T cell subset sorted from them (not recorded which). The origin of the receptors is an adult woman who had mild COVID-19 (a few samples of this study predate the infection). The sample titles of this study are shuffled in the database, so cell type and time point are left out; the donor was told from shared clones.

The V call is TRBV24-1, the J call TRBJ2-3; D not certain. The CDR3 has 13 residues. Germline-derived CDR1 and CDR2 are KGHDR and SFDVKD. Trimming stripped 12 bases from V and 2 bases from J, with 14 bases between. The CDR3 bases are TGTGCCGTTCGCGTGGGCTCCACAGATACGCAGTATTTT. Translating gives CAVRVGSTDTQYF.

The chain employs TRBV5-5 and TRBJ1-4; no reliable D call. The CDR3 has 15 residues. Germline V gene sequence: CDR1 SGHKS, CDR2 YYEKEE (reference sequence). Trimming stripped 3 bases from V and 3 bases from J, with 12 bases between. Here the CDR3 reads CASSSTSGPNEKLFF. CDR3 coding DNA: TGTGCCAGCAGCTCGACCTCCGGGCCTAATGAAAAACTGTTTTTT. The variable domain in full, with the rest retrieved from reference TRBV5-5 and TRBJ1-4, is DAGVTQSPTHLIKTRGQQVTLRCSPISGHKSVSWYQQVLGQGPQFIFQYYEKEERGRGNFPDRFSARQFPNYSSELNVNALLLGDSALYLCASSSTSGPNEKLFFGSGTQLSVL.